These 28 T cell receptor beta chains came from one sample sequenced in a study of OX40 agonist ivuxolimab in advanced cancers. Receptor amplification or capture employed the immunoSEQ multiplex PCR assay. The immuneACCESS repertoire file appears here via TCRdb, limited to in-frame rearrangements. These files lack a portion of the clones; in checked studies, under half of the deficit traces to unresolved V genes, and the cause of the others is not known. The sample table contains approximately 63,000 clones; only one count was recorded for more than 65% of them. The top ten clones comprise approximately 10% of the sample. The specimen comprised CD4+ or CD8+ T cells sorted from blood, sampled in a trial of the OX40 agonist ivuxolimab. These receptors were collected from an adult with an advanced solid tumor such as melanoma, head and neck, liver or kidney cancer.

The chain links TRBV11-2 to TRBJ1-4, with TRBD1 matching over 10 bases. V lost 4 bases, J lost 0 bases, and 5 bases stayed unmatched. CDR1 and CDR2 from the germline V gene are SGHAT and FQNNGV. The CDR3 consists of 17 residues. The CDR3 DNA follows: TGTGCCAGCAGCTCGACAGGGGGCCGGGCAACTAATGAAAAACTGTTTTTT. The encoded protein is CASSSTGGRATNEKLFF.

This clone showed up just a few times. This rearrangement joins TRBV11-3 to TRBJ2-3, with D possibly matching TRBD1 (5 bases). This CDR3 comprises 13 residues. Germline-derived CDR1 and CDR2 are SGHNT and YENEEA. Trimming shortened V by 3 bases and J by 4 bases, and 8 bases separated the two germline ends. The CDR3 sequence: CASSLGLADTQYF. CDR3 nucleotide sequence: TGTGCCAGCAGCTTGGGGCTGGCAGATACGCAGTATTTT.

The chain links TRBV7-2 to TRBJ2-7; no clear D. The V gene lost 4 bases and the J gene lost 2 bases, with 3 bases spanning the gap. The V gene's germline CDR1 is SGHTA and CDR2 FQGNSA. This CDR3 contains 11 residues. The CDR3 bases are TGTGCCAGCAGCTCAACCTACGAGCAGTACTTC. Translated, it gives CASSSTYEQYF.

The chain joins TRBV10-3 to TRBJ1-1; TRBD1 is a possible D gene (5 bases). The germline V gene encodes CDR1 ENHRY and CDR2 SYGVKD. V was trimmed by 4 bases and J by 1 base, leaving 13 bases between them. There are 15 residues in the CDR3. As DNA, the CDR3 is TGTGCCATCAGTGGGGGGACCCCGGGGAACACTGAAGCTTTCTTT. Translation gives CAISGGTPGNTEAFF.

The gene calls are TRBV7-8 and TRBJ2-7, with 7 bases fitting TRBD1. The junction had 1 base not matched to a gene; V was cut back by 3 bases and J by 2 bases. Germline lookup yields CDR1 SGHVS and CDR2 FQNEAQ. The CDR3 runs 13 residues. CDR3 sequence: CASSFGQAYEQYF. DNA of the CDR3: TGTGCCAGCAGCTTTGGACAGGCCTACGAGCAGTACTTC.

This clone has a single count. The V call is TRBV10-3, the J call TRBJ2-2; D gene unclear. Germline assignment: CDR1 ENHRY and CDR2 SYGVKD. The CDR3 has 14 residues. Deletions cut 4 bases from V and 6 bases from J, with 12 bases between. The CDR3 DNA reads TGTGCCATCAGTGCCGTTATAGGGCCCGGGGAGCTGTTTTTT. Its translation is CAISAVIGPGELFF.

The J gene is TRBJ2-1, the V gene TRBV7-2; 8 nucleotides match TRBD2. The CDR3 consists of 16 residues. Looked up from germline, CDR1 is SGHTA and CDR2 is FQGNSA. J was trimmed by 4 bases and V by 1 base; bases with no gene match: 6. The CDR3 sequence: CASSLGRSGGYNEQFF. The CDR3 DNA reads TGTGCCAGCAGCTTAGGTCGGAGCGGGGGTTACAATGAGCAGTTCTTC.

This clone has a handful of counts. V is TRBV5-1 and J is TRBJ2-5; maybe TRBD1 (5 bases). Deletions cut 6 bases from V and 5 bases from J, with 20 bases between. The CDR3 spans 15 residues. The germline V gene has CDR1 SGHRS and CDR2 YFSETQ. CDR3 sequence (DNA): TGCGCCAGCAAACCTGGAGACAGCCGGATTGAGACCCAGTACTTC. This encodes CASKPGDSRIETQYF.

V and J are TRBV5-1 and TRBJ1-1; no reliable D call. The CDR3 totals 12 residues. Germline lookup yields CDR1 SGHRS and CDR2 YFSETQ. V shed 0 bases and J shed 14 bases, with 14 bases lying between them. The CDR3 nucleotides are TGCGCCAGCAGCTTGGCGGACGGGAGCTCCTTCTTT. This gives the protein CASSLADGSSFF.

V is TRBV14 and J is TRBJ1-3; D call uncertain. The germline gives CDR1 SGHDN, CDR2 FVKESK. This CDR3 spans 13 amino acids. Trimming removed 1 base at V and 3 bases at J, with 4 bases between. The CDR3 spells CASSQGGGNTIYF. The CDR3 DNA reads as TGTGCCAGCAGCCAAGGAGGTGGAAACACCATATATTTT.

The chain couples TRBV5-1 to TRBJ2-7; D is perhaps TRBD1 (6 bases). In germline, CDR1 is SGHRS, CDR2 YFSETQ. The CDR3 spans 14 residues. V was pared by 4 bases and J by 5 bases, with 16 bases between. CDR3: CASSTQQGIDEQYF. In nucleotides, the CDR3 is TGCGCCAGCAGCACACAACAGGGAATCGACGAGCAGTACTTC.

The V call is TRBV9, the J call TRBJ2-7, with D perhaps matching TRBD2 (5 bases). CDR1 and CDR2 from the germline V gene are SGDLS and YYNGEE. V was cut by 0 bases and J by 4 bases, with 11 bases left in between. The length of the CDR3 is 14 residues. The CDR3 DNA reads TGTGCCAGCAGCGTAGGTCTAGCTGGTTACGAGCAGTACTTC. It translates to CASSVGLAGYEQYF.

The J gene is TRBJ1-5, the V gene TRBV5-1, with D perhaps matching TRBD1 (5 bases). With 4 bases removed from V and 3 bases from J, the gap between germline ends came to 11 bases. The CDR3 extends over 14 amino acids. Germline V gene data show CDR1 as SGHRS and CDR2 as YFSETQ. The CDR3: CASSLGPINQPQHF. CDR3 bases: TGCGCCAGCAGCCTGGGACCGATCAATCAGCCCCAGCATTTT. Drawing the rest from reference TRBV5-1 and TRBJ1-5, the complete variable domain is KAGVTQTPRYLIKTRGQQVTLSCSPISGHRSVSWYQQTPGQGLQFLFEYFSETQRNKGNFPGRFSGRQFSNSRSEMNVSTLELGDSALYLCASSLGPINQPQHFGDGTRLSIL.

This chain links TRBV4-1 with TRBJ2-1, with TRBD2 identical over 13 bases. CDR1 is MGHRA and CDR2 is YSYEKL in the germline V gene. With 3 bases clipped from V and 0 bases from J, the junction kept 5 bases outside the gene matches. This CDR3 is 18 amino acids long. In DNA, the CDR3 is TGCGCCAGCAGCCATCAACTAGCGGGAGGGAGCTCCTACAATGAGCAGTTCTTC. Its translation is CASSHQLAGGSSYNEQFF.

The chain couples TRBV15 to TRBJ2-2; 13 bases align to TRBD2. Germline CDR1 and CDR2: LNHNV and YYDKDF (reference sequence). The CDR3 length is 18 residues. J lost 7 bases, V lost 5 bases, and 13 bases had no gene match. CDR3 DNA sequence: TGTGCCACCAGCCGACCTGGACTAGCGGGAGCGCGTGTCGGGGAGCTGTTTTTT. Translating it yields CATSRPGLAGARVGELFF.

The CDR3 reads CASSHSGRQAGTEAFF. Written as DNA, the CDR3 is TGCGCCAGCAGCCATAGCGGACGTCAGGCAGGCACTGAAGCTTTCTTT. V is TRBV4-3 and J is TRBJ1-1; no definite D call. The CDR3 covers 16 residues. Germline lookup yields CDR1 LGHNA and CDR2 YSLEER. Trimming took off 3 bases at V and 4 bases at J, with 18 bases between the two ends.

For the CDR3, the DNA is TGTGCCAGCAGCCCCGCCGCCTGGGGAAAACTGTTTTTT. It codes for CASSPAAWGKLFF. The V gene is TRBV11-2, the J gene TRBJ1-4; D gene uncertain. Germline V gene lookup returns CDR1 SGHAT and CDR2 FQNNGV. V lost 5 bases and J 10 bases, leaving 14 bases between the germline ends. The CDR3 runs to 13 residues.

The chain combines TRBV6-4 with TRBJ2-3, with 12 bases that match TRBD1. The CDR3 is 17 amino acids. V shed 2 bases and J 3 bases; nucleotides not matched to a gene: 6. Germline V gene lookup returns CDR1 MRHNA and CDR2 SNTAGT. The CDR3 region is CASSDRGTGGSTDTQYF. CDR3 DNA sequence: TGTGCCAGCAGTGACCGGGGGACAGGGGGCTCGACAGATACGCAGTATTTT.

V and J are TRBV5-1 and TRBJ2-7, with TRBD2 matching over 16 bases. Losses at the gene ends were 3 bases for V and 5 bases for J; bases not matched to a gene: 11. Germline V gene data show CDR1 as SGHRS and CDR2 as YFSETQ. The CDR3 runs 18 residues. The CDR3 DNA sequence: TGCGCCAGCAGCTCCCTCGGGACTAGCGGGGGGGCCACCGACGAGCAGTACTTC. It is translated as CASSSLGTSGGATDEQYF.

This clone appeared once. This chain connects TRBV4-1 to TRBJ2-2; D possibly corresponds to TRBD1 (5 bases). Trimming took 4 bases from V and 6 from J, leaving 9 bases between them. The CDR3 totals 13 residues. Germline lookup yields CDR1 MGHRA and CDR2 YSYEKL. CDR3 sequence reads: CASSLQGPGELFF. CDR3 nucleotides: TGCGCCAGCAGCCTCCAGGGTCCCGGGGAGCTGTTTTTT.

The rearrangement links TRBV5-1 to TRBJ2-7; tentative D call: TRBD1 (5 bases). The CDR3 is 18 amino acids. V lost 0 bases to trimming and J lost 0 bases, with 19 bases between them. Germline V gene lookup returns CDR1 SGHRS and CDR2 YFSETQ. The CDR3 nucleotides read TGCGCCAGCAGCTTGGGCGTGACAGTGGGCGCGAGCTCCTACGAGCAGTACTTC. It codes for CASSLGVTVGASSYEQYF.

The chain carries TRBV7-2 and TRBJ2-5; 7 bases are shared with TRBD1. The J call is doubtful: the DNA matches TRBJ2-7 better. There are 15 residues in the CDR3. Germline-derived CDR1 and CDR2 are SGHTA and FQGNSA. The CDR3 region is CASSLGRGLVSEQYF. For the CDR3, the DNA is TGTGCCAGCAGCTTAGGCAGGGGGTTGGTCTCCGAGCAGTACTTC.

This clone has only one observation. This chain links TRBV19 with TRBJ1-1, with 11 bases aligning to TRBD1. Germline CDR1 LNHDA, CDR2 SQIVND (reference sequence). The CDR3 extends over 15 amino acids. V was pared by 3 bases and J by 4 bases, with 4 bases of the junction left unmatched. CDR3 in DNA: TGTGCCAGTAGTATTTTAGGGACAGGGGGCACTGAAGCTTTCTTT. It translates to CASSILGTGGTEAFF.

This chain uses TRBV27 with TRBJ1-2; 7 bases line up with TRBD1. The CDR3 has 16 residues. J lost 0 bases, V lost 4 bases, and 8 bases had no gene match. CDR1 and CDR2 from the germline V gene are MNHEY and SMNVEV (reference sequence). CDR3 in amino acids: CASSSHRQGANYGYTF. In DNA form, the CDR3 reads TGTGCCAGCAGTTCTCACAGACAGGGCGCTAACTATGGCTACACCTTC.

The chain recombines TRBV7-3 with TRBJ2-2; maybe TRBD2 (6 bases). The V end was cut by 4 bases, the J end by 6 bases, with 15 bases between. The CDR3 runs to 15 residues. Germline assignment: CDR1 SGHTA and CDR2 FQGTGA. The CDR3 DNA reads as TGTGCCAGCAGCTCGGGACTGGGGGAGGCCGGGGAGCTGTTTTTT. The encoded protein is CASSSGLGEAGELFF.

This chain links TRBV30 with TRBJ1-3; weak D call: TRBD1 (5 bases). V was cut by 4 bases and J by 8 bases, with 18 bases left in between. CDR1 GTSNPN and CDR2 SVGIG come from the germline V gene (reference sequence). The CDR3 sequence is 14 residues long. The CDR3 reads CAWINGPGRHTIYF. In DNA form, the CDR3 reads TGTGCCTGGATCAACGGGCCAGGGCGACACACCATATATTTT.

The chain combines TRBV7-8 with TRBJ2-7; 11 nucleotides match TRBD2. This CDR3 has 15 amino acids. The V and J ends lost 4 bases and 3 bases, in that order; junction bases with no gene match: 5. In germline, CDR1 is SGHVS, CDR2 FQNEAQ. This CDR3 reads CASSWGLAEHYEQYF. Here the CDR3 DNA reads TGTGCCAGCAGCTGGGGACTAGCGGAGCACTACGAGCAGTACTTC.

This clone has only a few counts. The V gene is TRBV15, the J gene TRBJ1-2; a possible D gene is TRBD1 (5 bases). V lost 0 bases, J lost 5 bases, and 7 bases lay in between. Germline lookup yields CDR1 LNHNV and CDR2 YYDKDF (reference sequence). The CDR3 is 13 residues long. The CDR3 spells CATSRDREYGYTF. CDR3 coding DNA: TGTGCCACCAGCAGAGACAGGGAGTATGGCTACACCTTC.